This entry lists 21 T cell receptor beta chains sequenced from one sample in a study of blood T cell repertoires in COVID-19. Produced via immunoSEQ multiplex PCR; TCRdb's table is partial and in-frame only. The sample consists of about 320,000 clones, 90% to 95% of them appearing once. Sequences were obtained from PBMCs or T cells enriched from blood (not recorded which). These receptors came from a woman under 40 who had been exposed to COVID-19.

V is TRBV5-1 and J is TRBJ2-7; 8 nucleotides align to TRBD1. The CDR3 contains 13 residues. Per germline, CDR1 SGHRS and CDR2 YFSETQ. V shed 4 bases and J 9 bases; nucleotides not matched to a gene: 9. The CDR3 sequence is CASSIQTGVVQYF. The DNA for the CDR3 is TGCGCCAGCAGCATCCAGACAGGGGTGGTGCAGTACTTC.

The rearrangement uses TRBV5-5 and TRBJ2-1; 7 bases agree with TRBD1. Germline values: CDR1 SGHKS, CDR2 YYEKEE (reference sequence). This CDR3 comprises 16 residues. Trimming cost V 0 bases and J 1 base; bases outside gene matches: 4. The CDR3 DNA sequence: TGTGCCAGCAGCTTGGGAGGACAGGCATCCTACAATGAGCAGTTCTTC. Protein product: CASSLGGQASYNEQFF.

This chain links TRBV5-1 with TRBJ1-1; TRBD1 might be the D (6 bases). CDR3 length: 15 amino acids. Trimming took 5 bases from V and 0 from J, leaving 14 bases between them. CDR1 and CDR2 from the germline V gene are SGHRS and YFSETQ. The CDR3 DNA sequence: TGCGCCAGCAGTTCCGGGACAACTTTGAACACTGAAGCTTTCTTT. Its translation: CASSSGTTLNTEAFF.

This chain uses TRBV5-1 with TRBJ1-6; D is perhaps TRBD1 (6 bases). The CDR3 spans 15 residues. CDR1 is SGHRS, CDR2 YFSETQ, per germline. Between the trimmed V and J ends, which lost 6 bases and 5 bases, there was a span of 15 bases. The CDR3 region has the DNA TGCGCCAGCATGGAGGGGGGGAGCGATAATTCACCCCTCCACTTT. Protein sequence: CASMEGGSDNSPLHF. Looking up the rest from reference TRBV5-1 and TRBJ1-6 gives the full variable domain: KAGVTQTPRYLIKTRGQQVTLSCSPISGHRSVSWYQQTPGQGLQFLFEYFSETQRNKGNFPGRFSGRQFSNSRSEMNVSTLELGDSALYLCASMEGGSDNSPLHFGNGTRLTVT.

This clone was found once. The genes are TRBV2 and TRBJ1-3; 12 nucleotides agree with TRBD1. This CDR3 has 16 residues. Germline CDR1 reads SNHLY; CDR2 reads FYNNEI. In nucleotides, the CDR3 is TGTGCTTACCTGGGACAGGGGGCAGTAGCTGGAAACACCATATATTTT. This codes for CAYLGQGAVAGNTIYF.

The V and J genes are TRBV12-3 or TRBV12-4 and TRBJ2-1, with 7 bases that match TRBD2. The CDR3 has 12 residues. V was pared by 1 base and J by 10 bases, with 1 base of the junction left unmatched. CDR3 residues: CASSLVGGEQFF. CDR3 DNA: TGTGCCAGCAGTTTAGTGGGGGGGGAGCAGTTCTTC.

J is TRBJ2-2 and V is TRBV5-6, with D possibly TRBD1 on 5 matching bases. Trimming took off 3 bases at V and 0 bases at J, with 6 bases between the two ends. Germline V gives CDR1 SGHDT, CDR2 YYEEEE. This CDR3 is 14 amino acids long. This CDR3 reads CASSWGANTGELFF. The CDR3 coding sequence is TGTGCCAGCAGCTGGGGCGCGAACACCGGGGAGCTGTTTTTT. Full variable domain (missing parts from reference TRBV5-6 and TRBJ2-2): DAGVTQSPTHLIKTRGQQVTLRCSPKSGHDTVSWYQQALGQGPQFIFQYYEEEERQRGNFPDRFSGHQFPNYSSELNVNALLLGDSALYLCASSWGANTGELFFGEGSRLTVL.

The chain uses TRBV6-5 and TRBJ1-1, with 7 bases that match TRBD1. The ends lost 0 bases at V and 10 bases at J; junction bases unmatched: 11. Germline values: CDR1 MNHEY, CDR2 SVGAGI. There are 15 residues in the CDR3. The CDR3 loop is CASSYSQIRQGSAFF. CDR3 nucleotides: TGTGCCAGCAGTTACTCCCAAATTAGACAGGGTTCAGCTTTCTTT.

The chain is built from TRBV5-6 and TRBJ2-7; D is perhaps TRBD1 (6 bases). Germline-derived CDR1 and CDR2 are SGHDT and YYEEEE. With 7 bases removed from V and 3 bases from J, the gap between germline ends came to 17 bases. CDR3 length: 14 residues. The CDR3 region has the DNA TGTGCCAGCCGTTCGACAGGTCAACACTACGAGCAGTACTTC. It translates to CASRSTGQHYEQYF.

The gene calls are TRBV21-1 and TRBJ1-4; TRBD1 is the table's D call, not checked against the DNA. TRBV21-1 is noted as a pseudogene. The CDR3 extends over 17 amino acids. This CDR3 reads CASSKGCLGPCNEKLFF. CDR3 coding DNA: TGTGCCAGCAGCAAAGGGTGCCTGGGCCCTTGTAATGAAAAACTGTTTTTT.

The CDR3 DNA follows: TGTGCCACCAGCAGAAAGCGAGCGGGGATGGAGCAGTTCTTC. It specifies CATSRKRAGMEQFF. The chain carries TRBV15 and TRBJ2-1; 7 bases fit TRBD2. Germline CDR1 reads LNHNV; CDR2 reads YYDKDF (reference sequence). The length of the CDR3 is 14 residues. J was trimmed by 10 bases and V by 2 bases; bases with no gene match: 8.

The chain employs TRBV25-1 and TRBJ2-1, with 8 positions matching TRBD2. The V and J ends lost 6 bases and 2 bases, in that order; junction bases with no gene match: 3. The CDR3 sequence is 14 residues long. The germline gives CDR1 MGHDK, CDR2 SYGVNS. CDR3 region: CASRDGGAYNEQFF. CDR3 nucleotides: TGTGCCAGCAGAGACGGGGGGGCCTACAATGAGCAGTTCTTC.

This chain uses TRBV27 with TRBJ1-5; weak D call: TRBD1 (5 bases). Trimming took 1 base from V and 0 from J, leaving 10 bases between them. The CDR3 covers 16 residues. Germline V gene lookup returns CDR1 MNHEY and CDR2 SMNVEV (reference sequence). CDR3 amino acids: CASSLWGRISNQPQHF. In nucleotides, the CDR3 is TGTGCCAGCAGTTTATGGGGCAGGATTAGCAATCAGCCCCAGCATTTT.

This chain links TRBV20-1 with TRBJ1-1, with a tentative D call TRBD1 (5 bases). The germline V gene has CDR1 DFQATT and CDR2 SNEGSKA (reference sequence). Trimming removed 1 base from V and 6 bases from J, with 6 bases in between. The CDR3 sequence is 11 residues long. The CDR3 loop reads CSARGGPEAFF. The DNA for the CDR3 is TGCAGTGCTAGAGGGGGCCCTGAAGCTTTCTTT.

CDR3 sequence (DNA): TGTGCCAGTAGTGCCCCGGGACAGTTGACTGAAGCTTTCTTT. Protein sequence: CASSAPGQLTEAFF. The chain recombines TRBV19 with TRBJ1-1; 7 bases match TRBD1. The CDR3 loop spans 14 amino acids. Trimming took 5 bases from V and 5 from J; bases not matched to a gene: 8. The germline V gene encodes CDR1 LNHDA and CDR2 SQIVND (reference sequence).

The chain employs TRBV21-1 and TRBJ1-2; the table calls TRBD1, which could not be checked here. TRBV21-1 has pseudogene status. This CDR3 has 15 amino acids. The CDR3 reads CASSNPTGWRNGYTF. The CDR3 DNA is TGTGCCAGCAGCAACCCTACAGGGTGGAGGAATGGCTACACCTTC.

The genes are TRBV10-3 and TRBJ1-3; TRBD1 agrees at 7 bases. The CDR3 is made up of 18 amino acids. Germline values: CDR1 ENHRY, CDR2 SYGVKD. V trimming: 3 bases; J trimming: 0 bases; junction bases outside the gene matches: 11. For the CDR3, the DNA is TGTGCCATCAGTGAACCGGGACAGAGAAGCCTCTCTGGAAACACCATATATTTT. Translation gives CAISEPGQRSLSGNTIYF.

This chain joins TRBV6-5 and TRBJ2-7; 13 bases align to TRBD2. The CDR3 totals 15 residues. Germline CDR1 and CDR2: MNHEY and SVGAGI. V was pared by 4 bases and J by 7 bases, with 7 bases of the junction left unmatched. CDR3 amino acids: CASSSWTSGGLEQYF. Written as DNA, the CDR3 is TGTGCCAGCAGTTCCTGGACTAGCGGGGGACTAGAGCAGTACTTC.

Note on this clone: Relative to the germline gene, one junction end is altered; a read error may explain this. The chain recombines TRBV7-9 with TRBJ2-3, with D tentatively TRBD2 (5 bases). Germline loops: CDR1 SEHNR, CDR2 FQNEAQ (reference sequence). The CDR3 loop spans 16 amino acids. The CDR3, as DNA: TGTGCCAGCAGCGTAGCCGGGGTAAGGGATAAGGATACGCAGTATTTT. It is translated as CASSVAGVRDKDTQYF.

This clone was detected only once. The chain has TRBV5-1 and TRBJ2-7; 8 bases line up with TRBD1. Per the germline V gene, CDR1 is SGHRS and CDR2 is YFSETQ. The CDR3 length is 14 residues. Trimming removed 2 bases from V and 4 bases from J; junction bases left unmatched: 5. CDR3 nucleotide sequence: TGCGCCAGCAGCTTCGGGACAGGTAGTTACGAGCAGTACTTC. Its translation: CASSFGTGSYEQYF.

The CDR3 reads CASSQHRQGFDEQFF. CDR3 sequence (DNA): TGCGCCAGCAGCCAACATAGACAGGGGTTCGATGAGCAGTTCTTC. The genes are TRBV4-1 and TRBJ2-1; 8 bases are a match to TRBD1. V dropped 2 bases and J dropped 8; count of bases not matched to a gene: 8. This CDR3 comprises 15 residues. CDR1 MGHRA and CDR2 YSYEKL come from the germline V gene.